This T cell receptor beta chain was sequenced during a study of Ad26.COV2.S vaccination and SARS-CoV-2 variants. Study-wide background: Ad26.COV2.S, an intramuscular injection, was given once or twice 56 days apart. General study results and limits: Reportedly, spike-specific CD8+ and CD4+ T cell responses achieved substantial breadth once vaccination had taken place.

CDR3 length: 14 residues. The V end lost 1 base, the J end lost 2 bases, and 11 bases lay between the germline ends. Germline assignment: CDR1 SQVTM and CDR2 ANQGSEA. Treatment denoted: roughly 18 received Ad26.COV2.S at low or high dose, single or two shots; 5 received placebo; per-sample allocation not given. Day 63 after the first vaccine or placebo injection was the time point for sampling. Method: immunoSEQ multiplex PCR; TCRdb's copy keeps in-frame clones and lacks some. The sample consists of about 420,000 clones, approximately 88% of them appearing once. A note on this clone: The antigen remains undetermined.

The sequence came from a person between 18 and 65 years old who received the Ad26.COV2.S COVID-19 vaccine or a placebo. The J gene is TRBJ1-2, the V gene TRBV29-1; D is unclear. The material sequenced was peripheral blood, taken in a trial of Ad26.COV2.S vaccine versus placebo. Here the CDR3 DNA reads TGCAGCGTTGAAGTTCCCCCAGGCAACTATGGCTACACCTTC. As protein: CSVEVPPGNYGYTF.